These 16 T cell receptor beta chains were all obtained from the same sample, sequenced in a study of graft-versus-host responses after intestinal transplantation (dated by TCRdb to the early 2020s). Per the publication, the time point label means: cells obtained before transplantation from donor or recipient. These TCRs' antigens remain unknown. The protocol used for the library was the immunoSEQ multiplex PCR assay. This is the immuneACCESS table as TCRdb keeps it, with only in-frame sequences that have V and J called. A part of the clones is gone; compared with another copy, unresolved V genes explain less than half, and the rest is unexplained. This sample has some 100,000 clones in its table, and 85% to 95% of those were observed once. The ten largest clonotypes hold about 0.07% of the sample. Material: unstimulated CD8+ T cells sorted from spleen or lymph node cells, obtained before transplant. The source is a human donor who was the organ donor for an intestinal transplant.

The chain carries TRBV7-6 and TRBJ2-3, with 9 positions matching TRBD2. Trimming took 5 bases from V and 3 from J; bases not matched to a gene: 3. The CDR3 length is 14 residues. CDR1 is SGHVS, CDR2 FNYEAQ, per germline. The CDR3 reads CASSRTSGTDTQYF. CDR3 DNA: TGTGCCAGCAGCCGTACTAGCGGGACAGATACGCAGTATTTT.

The chain uses TRBV6-1 and TRBJ2-1; D gene uncertain. The CDR3 has 15 residues. Per germline, CDR1 MNHNS and CDR2 SASEGT. V was shortened by 6 bases and J by 1 base, with 13 bases between the two germline ends. The chain's CDR3 is CASRTLLDSYNEQFF. CDR3 nucleotides: TGTGCCAGCAGGACTCTACTTGATTCCTACAATGAGCAGTTCTTC.

This rearrangement joins TRBV28 to TRBJ1-5; D possibly corresponds to TRBD1 (5 bases). Trimming took 1 base from V and 4 from J, leaving 14 bases between them. Germline CDR1 is MDHEN and CDR2 is SYDVKM. The CDR3 consists of 16 residues. Here the CDR3 reads CASSLFAGPANQPQHF. The CDR3, as DNA: TGTGCCAGCAGTTTATTCGCAGGGCCCGCAAATCAGCCCCAGCATTTT.

This clone came up once. This sequence joins TRBV4-1 and TRBJ2-2, with TRBD1 matching 8 bases. J was trimmed by 6 bases and V by 4 bases; bases with no gene match: 10. This CDR3 region has 16 residues. The germline CDR1 and CDR2 sequences are MGHRA and YSYEKL. The DNA of the CDR3 is TGCGCCAGCAGCCGGGTTTGGACAGGGCACCCCGGGGAGCTGTTTTTT. It encodes CASSRVWTGHPGELFF.

The V call is TRBV7-9, the J call TRBJ1-6; no clear D. This CDR3 has 12 amino acids. Germline loops: CDR1 SEHNR, CDR2 FQNEAQ (reference sequence). Trimming cost V 7 bases and J 8 bases, with 9 bases left between them. The CDR3 spells CASKQSDSPLHF. The CDR3 DNA reads TGTGCCAGCAAGCAAAGTGATTCACCCCTCCACTTT.

The chain employs TRBV2 and TRBJ2-7; 11 bases map to TRBD2. CDR3 length: 15 residues. Germline V gives CDR1 SNHLY, CDR2 FYNNEI. Trimming took 6 bases from V and 3 from J; bases not matched to a gene: 7. The CDR3 is CASRLAGGNLYEQYF. The DNA for the CDR3 is TGTGCCAGCAGATTAGCGGGGGGGAATCTCTACGAGCAGTACTTC. Filled out from reference TRBV2 and TRBJ2-7, the complete variable domain reads EPEVTQTPSHQVTQMGQEVILRCVPISNHLYFYWYRQILGQKVEFLVSFYNNEISEKSEIFDDQFSVERPDGSNFTLKIRSTKLEDSAMYFCASRLAGGNLYEQYFGPGTRLTVT.

The chain recombines TRBV10-3 with TRBJ1-1; no clear D. The germline V gene encodes CDR1 ENHRY and CDR2 SYGVKD. Trimming took 2 bases from V and 0 from J, leaving 25 bases between them. The CDR3 has 20 residues. The CDR3 region is CAISEMIVGAFRYMNTEAFF. For the CDR3, the DNA is TGTGCCATCAGTGAGATGATAGTTGGAGCGTTTCGTTATATGAACACTGAAGCTTTCTTT.

This clone was seen once. The J gene is TRBJ2-7, the V gene TRBV2, with 10 bases that match TRBD1. Losses at the gene ends were 7 bases for V and 0 bases for J; bases not matched to a gene: 9. The CDR3 extends over 16 amino acids. The germline CDR1 and CDR2 sequences are SNHLY and FYNNEI. The CDR3 sequence is CASIRSGTGDSYEQYF. DNA of the CDR3: TGTGCCAGCATCCGATCCGGGACAGGGGACTCCTACGAGCAGTACTTC.

The rearrangement links TRBV11-2 to TRBJ2-7; 11 nucleotides line up with TRBD2. CDR1 is SGHAT and CDR2 is FQNNGV in the germline V gene. The CDR3 extends over 14 amino acids. The V segment lost 7 bases and the J segment 7 bases; nucleotides outside the gene matches: 9. CDR3 in amino acids: CASTPVAGGWEQYF. Written as DNA, the CDR3 is TGTGCCAGCACCCCGGTAGCGGGAGGGTGGGAGCAGTACTTC.

The V call is TRBV6-5, the J call TRBJ1-2; 8 bases fit TRBD1. The CDR3 spans 15 residues. V was clipped by 5 bases and J by 8 bases; unmatched bases: 13. Per germline, CDR1 MNHEY and CDR2 SVGAGI. CDR3 sequence: CASSTDRASAEGYTF. Here the CDR3 DNA reads TGTGCCAGCAGTACGGACAGGGCCAGCGCTGAGGGCTACACCTTC.

This clone was seen once. The chain couples TRBV7-9 to TRBJ2-1, with 12 bases lining up with TRBD2. CDR1 and CDR2 (germline): SEHNR, FQNEAQ (reference sequence). The ends lost 8 bases at V and 7 bases at J; junction bases unmatched: 9. The CDR3 contains 15 residues. CDR3 in DNA: TGTGCCAGCGGATCTTTTCTAGCGGGGGGGAATGAGCAGTTCTTC. Encoded protein: CASGSFLAGGNEQFF.

The CDR3 DNA reads as TGTGCCAGCAGCGTAGCACAGGGAGCTAACTATGGCTACACCTTC. This translates into CASSVAQGANYGYTF. The gene calls are TRBV9 and TRBJ1-2; perhaps TRBD1 as D (6 bases). Germline V gives CDR1 SGDLS, CDR2 YYNGEE. V lost 0 bases and J lost 0, with 9 bases in between. This CDR3 comprises 15 residues.

J is TRBJ1-2 and V is TRBV2, with 8 bases matching TRBD1. With V trimmed by 2 bases and J by 4 bases, 3 bases remained unmatched. CDR3 length: 14 amino acids. Germline V gene data show CDR1 as SNHLY and CDR2 as FYNNEI. CDR3 sequence (DNA): TGTGCCAGCAGTGAAATACAGGGGGGCTATGGCTACACCTTC. It codes for CASSEIQGGYGYTF. The full variable domain, with the rest looked up from reference TRBV2 and TRBJ1-2, is EPEVTQTPSHQVTQMGQEVILRCVPISNHLYFYWYRQILGQKVEFLVSFYNNEISEKSEIFDDQFSVERPDGSNFTLKIRSTKLEDSAMYFCASSEIQGGYGYTFGSGTRLTVV.

CDR3 sequence reads: CASSELPPGVDTGELFF. The CDR3 DNA is TGTGCCAGCAGTGAACTCCCTCCGGGGGTGGACACCGGGGAGCTGTTTTTT. V usage is TRBV2 and J usage is TRBJ2-2; D is perhaps TRBD2 (6 bases). The CDR3 contains 17 residues. V shed 2 bases and J shed 3 bases, with 16 bases lying between them. Germline V gives CDR1 SNHLY, CDR2 FYNNEI.

The chain links TRBV5-4 to TRBJ1-3; 9 bases map to TRBD1. V was clipped by 4 bases and J by 1 base; unmatched bases: 12. The germline V gene encodes CDR1 SGHNT and CDR2 YYREEE (reference sequence). The CDR3 runs to 18 residues. The CDR3 DNA sequence: TGTGCCAGCAGCCGGATGGGGACAGGGAGAGAGTCTGGAAACACCATATATTTT. It specifies CASSRMGTGRESGNTIYF.

This chain links TRBV7-9 with TRBJ2-3; TRBD1 matches 7 bases. CDR1 and CDR2 from the germline V gene are SEHNR and FQNEAQ (reference sequence). After removal of 6 bases from V and 0 bases from J, the junction contained 6 bases not matched to a gene. There are 15 residues in the CDR3. The DNA of the CDR3 is TGTGCCAGCAGTCGGACAGGTGACAGCACAGATACGCAGTATTTT. The encoded protein is CASSRTGDSTDTQYF.